These T cell receptor beta chains were read from a single sample in a study of blood T cell repertoires in COVID-19. Only in-frame clones appear in the TCRdb table, and some are missing; sequencing was by immunoSEQ multiplex PCR. Among about 170,000 clones listed, approximately 85% were seen once. The specimen was peripheral blood. These receptors were collected from a man aged 55-75 years who had recovered from COVID-19. Each CDR3 is given without its conserved first and last residue. The D gene is left open where the match is weak.

j_call: TRBJ1-1
v_call: TRBV12-3/TRBV12-4
d_call: NA
cdr3_aa: ASSPYRQLEAF

j_call: TRBJ2-3
v_call: TRBV7-3
d_call: TRBD2
cdr3_aa: ASSRGLVWDTQY

j_call: TRBJ1-2
v_call: TRBV19
d_call: NA
cdr3_aa: ASRSPLRQFYGYT

j_call: TRBJ1-1
v_call: TRBV24-1
d_call: NA
cdr3_aa: ATSEPGPGTEAF

j_call: TRBJ2-1
v_call: TRBV7-2
d_call: TRBD2
cdr3_aa: ASRQLAGSYNEQF

j_call: TRBJ2-5
v_call: TRBV5-6
d_call: TRBD2
cdr3_aa: ASSFGTSGGETQY

j_call: TRBJ2-7
v_call: TRBV10-3
d_call: NA
cdr3_aa: AISYARYEQY

j_call: TRBJ1-2
v_call: TRBV29-1
d_call: NA
cdr3_aa: SVPRTANYGYT

j_call: TRBJ1-1
v_call: TRBV15
d_call: NA
cdr3_aa: ATSRALGTEAF

j_call: TRBJ2-1
v_call: TRBV24-1
d_call: TRBD2
cdr3_aa: ATSDPTSGGPNEQF

j_call: TRBJ2-3
v_call: TRBV7-5
d_call: NA
cdr3_aa: ARSLVRGGGFRRADTQY

j_call: TRBJ1-1
v_call: TRBV19
d_call: TRBD1
cdr3_aa: ASSSNRGTEAF

j_call: TRBJ1-6
v_call: TRBV6-5
d_call: TRBD1
cdr3_aa: ASSYRGQANSPLH

j_call: TRBJ1-1
v_call: TRBV5-1
d_call: NA
cdr3_aa: ASSLTAPSTMNTEAF

j_call: TRBJ1-1
v_call: TRBV7-3
d_call: TRBD1
cdr3_aa: ASSPNRGTEAF

j_call: TRBJ1-2
v_call: TRBV5-6
d_call: TRBD1
cdr3_aa: ASSSGTGWGDYGYT

j_call: TRBJ2-1
v_call: TRBV12-3/TRBV12-4
d_call: NA
cdr3_aa: ASNPPGYNEQF

j_call: TRBJ2-7
v_call: TRBV18
d_call: TRBD1
cdr3_aa: ASSADRATPDYEQY

j_call: TRBJ1-5
v_call: TRBV28
d_call: NA
cdr3_aa: ASSLDLWQNSNQPQH

j_call: TRBJ1-5
v_call: TRBV23-1
d_call: NA
cdr3_aa: ASSQLGVMDSSNQPQH

j_call: TRBJ2-7
v_call: TRBV5-1
d_call: NA
cdr3_aa: ASSERGYEQY

j_call: TRBJ2-3
v_call: TRBV4-2
d_call: NA
cdr3_aa: ASSQENFGRGGVGSGDTQY

j_call: TRBJ1-2
v_call: TRBV12-3/TRBV12-4
d_call: NA
cdr3_aa: ASSSLAGGT

j_call: TRBJ1-4
v_call: TRBV7-9
d_call: TRBD1
cdr3_aa: ASSLQGAQGEKLF

j_call: TRBJ1-2
v_call: TRBV4-1
d_call: NA
cdr3_aa: ASSQDPRESQANYGYT

j_call: TRBJ2-7
v_call: TRBV3-1/TRBV3-2
d_call: TRBD2
cdr3_aa: ASSPGTTYEQY

j_call: TRBJ1-2
v_call: TRBV15
d_call: NA
cdr3_aa: ATSVERGPNYGYT

j_call: TRBJ2-2
v_call: TRBV7-9
d_call: TRBD2
cdr3_aa: ASSLASGTSTGELF

j_call: TRBJ1-5
v_call: TRBV19
d_call: TRBD1
cdr3_aa: ASSTTGDSNQPQH

j_call: TRBJ2-1
v_call: TRBV4-1
d_call: TRBD2
cdr3_aa: ASSQAGGSSYNEQF

j_call: TRBJ2-3
v_call: TRBV27
d_call: NA
cdr3_aa: ASSLSAGGTDTQY

j_call: TRBJ1-2
v_call: TRBV12-3/TRBV12-4
d_call: NA
cdr3_aa: ASSLSGNSGYT

j_call: TRBJ2-3
v_call: TRBV19
d_call: TRBD2
cdr3_aa: ASTVEGPFGGAQY

j_call: TRBJ2-1
v_call: TRBV5-5
d_call: TRBD1
cdr3_aa: ASSPGTGNFEQF

j_call: TRBJ2-2
v_call: TRBV11-3
d_call: TRBD1
cdr3_aa: ASSLQGVSGELF

j_call: TRBJ1-1
v_call: TRBV7-9
d_call: NA
cdr3_aa: ASSHDRIMNTEAF

j_call: TRBJ2-2
v_call: TRBV9
d_call: NA
cdr3_aa: ASSVPRGLQDTGELF

j_call: TRBJ1-2
v_call: TRBV19
d_call: NA
cdr3_aa: ASSYLDNLNYGYT

j_call: TRBJ1-5
v_call: TRBV10-3
d_call: NA
cdr3_aa: AIGRESNQPQH

j_call: TRBJ1-1
v_call: TRBV19
d_call: TRBD1
cdr3_aa: ASSRRTGGGLNTEAF

j_call: TRBJ1-2
v_call: TRBV19
d_call: NA
cdr3_aa: ASSISRGLNYGYT

j_call: TRBJ2-7
v_call: TRBV23-1
d_call: TRBD1
cdr3_aa: ASTLRQGDPEQY

j_call: TRBJ2-7
v_call: TRBV29-1
d_call: TRBD2
cdr3_aa: STGSGGASIYEQY